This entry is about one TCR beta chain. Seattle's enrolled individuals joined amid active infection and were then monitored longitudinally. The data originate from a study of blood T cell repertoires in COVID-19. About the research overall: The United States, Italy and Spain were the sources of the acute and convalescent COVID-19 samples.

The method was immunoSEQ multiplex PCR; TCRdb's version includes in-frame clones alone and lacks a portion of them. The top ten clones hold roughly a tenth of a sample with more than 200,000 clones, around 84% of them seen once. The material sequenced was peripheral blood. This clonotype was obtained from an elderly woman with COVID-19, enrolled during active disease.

CDR3 loop: CASAARGNQPQHF. For the CDR3, the DNA is TGTGCCAGCGCCGCGAGGGGCAATCAGCCCCAGCATTTT. The chain couples TRBV3-1 (or the pseudogene TRBV3-2) to TRBJ1-5; unclear D gene. The CDR3 runs to 13 residues. Between the trimmed V and J ends, which lost 8 bases and 2 bases, there was a span of 10 bases. Germline V gene data show CDR1 as LGHDT and CDR2 as YNNKEL (reference sequence).